This record covers a single T cell receptor (beta chain). It has no known antigen specificity. No qualities accompany the bases; no much larger clone lies one base away. The CDR3 regions of human TCRbeta chains were analyzed by immunosequencing. The original methods were these. Repertoire TCRs were matched against a reference library of SARS-CoV-2-specific TCRs generated with the MIRA antigen-specificity platform. Breadth meant the fraction of unique TCRs that were SARS-CoV-2-associated, whereas depth meant the fraction of total T cells that were SARS-CoV-2-associated. Using the MIRA data, each spike-specific TCR was mapped to the spike region that the TCR reacts to and placed in a CD4 or CD8 class. Log10-transformed breadth and depth values were compared by one-way ANOVA with Sidak's multiple comparisons tests. Here the immuneACCESS table is served through TCRdb, limited to in-frame sequences with V and J called. Missing clones are a known gap in these copies; in checked studies unresolved V genes cover under half, and the rest lacks a known reason. V and J calls and clone size are copied from that table; D and trimming were computed from the DNA. Here the sample has 100,000 to 150,000 clones; approximately 91% occur a single time. The ten largest account for about 2.1% of the sample.

The data stem from a study of T cell responses to AZD1222 COVID-19 vaccine (dated by TCRdb to about 2021). Context from the whole study: A total of 233 trial participants underwent TCR sequencing, of whom about 210 received two doses of AZD1222 and about 25 received two doses of the MenACWY control vaccine. Trial participants were enrolled by age into 18-55, 56-69 and 70-plus year subgroups, with approximately 150, 30 and 60 TCR-sequenced participants respectively. The paper as a whole reports these results and caveats: Because no samples from the day 14 peak response were available, repertoires could be characterized only after the peak T cell response. Nearly half of unique spike-specific TCRs reportedly recognized epitopes outside regions mutated in the B.1.351 and B.1.1.7 variants. After two AZD1222 doses, spike-specific TCR breadth and depth were significantly higher than at day 0 and than in MenACWY recipients. Most participants were white British and females outnumbered males, and the authors suggested that clonal diversity may have been underestimated. The vaccine-associated CD4 TCRs covered the entire spike protein, and the dominant responses fell in regions 160-218 and 743-854. In the small 56-69-year group, the increase in depth fell short of significance, most likely because of low power. Conclusions about previously exposed vaccinees are limited because only six or seven AZD1222 recipients were SARS-CoV-2 seropositive at baseline.

Here V drops 4 bases and J drops 4 bases, and the junction holds 12 bases not matched to any gene. Sequences SGHTA (CDR1) and FQGNSA (CDR2) are obtained from the germline V gene. The CDR3 holds 18 amino acids from the cysteine to the phenylalanine. Just the 54-base CDR3 DNA is kept, in frame starting at base 1. The time point label, as the study defines it: about 28 days (+/-7) after the second vaccine dose. AZD1222 recipients with second doses at about 4 weeks or about 12 weeks were pooled, because spike-specific TCR depth and breadth did not differ between schedules. Vaccinee samples were obtained from the UK trials COV001 and COV002, which included a single-blind randomized controlled phase 2/3 trial of AZD1222 (ChAdOx1 nCoV-19) in healthy adults. For TCRbeta chain sequencing, PBMC samples were collected from trial participants at day 0 and at day 28 after the second dose.

Sequenced material: peripheral blood, taken 28 days after the second AZD1222 dose. This sequence uses TRBV7-2 and TRBJ2-2; TRBD2 matches 10 bases in the middle. The sequence was collected from an adult who received the AZD1222 COVID-19 vaccine. The CDR3 sequence is CASSSSLWEREGTGELFF. The DNA sequence is given as TGTGCCAGCAGCTCCTCCCTGTGGGAGCGGGAGGGCACCGGGGAGCTGTTTTTT.